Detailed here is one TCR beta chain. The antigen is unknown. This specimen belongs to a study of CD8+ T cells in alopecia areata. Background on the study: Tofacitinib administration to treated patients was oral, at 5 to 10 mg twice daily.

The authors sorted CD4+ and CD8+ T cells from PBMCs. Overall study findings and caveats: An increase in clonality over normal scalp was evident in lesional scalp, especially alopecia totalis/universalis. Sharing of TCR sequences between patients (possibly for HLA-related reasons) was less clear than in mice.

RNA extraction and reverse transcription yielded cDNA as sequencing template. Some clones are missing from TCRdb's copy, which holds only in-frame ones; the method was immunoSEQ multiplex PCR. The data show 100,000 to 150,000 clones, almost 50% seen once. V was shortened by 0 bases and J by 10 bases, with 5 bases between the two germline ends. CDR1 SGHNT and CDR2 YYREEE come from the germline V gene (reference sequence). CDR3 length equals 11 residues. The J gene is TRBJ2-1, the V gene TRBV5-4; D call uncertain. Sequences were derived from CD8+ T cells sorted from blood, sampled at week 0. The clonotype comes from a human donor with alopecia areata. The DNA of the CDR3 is TGTGCCAGCAGCTTGGGACGGGAGCAGTTCTTC. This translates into CASSLGREQFF.